These 18 T cell receptor beta chains originate from one sample sequenced in a study of shared clonotypes between healthy human individuals. Sequenced by immunoSEQ multiplex PCR; TCRdb stores in-frame clones only, minus some. The top ten clones hold over 0.12% of a sample with more than 2,000,000 clones, about 92% of them seen once. Sequencing used naive CD4+ T cells sorted from blood. The subset denotes: CD45RA+ positively selected. The receptors derive from a young man in good health.

This clone showed up just a few times. The rearrangement joins TRBV19 to TRBJ1-5; TRBD1 might be the D (5 bases). V was shortened by 6 bases and J by 6 bases, with 12 bases between the two germline ends. CDR3 length: 13 residues. CDR1 LNHDA and CDR2 SQIVND come from the germline V gene (reference sequence). For the CDR3, the DNA is TGTGCCAGTAGCCGGACAAGGAGTCAGCCCCAGCATTTT. It encodes CASSRTRSQPQHF. The whole variable domain, filled in from reference TRBV19 and TRBJ1-5, reads DGGITQSPKYLFRKEGQNVTLSCEQNLNHDAMYWYRQDPGQGLRLIYYSQIVNDFQKGDIAEGYSVSREKKESFPLTVTSAQKNPTAFYLCASSRTRSQPQHFGDGTRLSIL.

V gene TRBV7-9 combines with J gene TRBJ2-2; TRBD1 matches at 9 bases. The V segment lost 5 bases and the J segment 0 bases; nucleotides outside the gene matches: 7. Germline CDR1 reads SEHNR; CDR2 reads FQNEAQ (reference sequence). The CDR3 has 17 amino acids. The CDR3 nucleotides are TGTGCCAGCAGCCGGACAGGGGTCCCCGCGAACACCGGGGAGCTGTTTTTT. Protein: CASSRTGVPANTGELFF.

The chain recombines TRBV19 with TRBJ2-1; 7 positions match TRBD2. The CDR3 contains 15 residues. V shed 7 bases, J shed 4 bases, and the junction held 10 bases outside the gene matches. The germline gives CDR1 LNHDA, CDR2 SQIVND (reference sequence). The CDR3 DNA reads as TGTGCCAGTACAATGGGAGGGACCTCATACAATGAGCAGTTCTTC. Protein: CASTMGGTSYNEQFF.

The chain combines TRBV11-2 with TRBJ2-5; tentatively, D is TRBD1 (5 bases). With 6 bases removed from V and 2 bases from J, the gap between germline ends came to 16 bases. Germline V gene data show CDR1 as SGHAT and CDR2 as FQNNGV. There are 15 residues in the CDR3. CDR3: CASRKPGQGQETQYF. CDR3 bases: TGTGCCAGCAGGAAACCAGGACAAGGGCAAGAGACCCAGTACTTC.

The gene calls are TRBV19 and TRBJ1-2; possible D gene TRBD1, 5 bases. The germline CDR1 and CDR2 sequences are LNHDA and SQIVND (reference sequence). CDR3 length: 16 residues. Trimming took off 7 bases at V and 1 base at J, with 19 bases between the two ends. In DNA, the CDR3 is TGTGCCAGTATGAAGGCAGGGCAAAACCTTAACTATGGCTACACCTTC. It translates to CASMKAGQNLNYGYTF.

The chain couples TRBV7-2 to TRBJ2-1; 12 bases agree with TRBD2. The CDR3 length is 15 residues. The germline V gene has CDR1 SGHTA and CDR2 FQGNSA. Trimming cost V 1 base and J 9 bases; bases outside gene matches: 4. CDR3 in DNA: TGTGCCAGCAGCTTAGAAGGACTAGCGGGATTTGAGCAGTTCTTC. Residues: CASSLEGLAGFEQFF.

CDR3 in DNA: TGTGCCAGCAGTGATGTCAGGGGAGACTATGGCTACACCTTC. Amino acid sequence: CASSDVRGDYGYTF. This sequence joins TRBV2 and TRBJ1-2; D perhaps matches TRBD1 (6 bases). V lost 3 bases and J 3 bases, leaving 11 bases between the germline ends. The CDR3 extends over 14 amino acids. Germline V gives CDR1 SNHLY, CDR2 FYNNEI.

V and J are TRBV7-2 and TRBJ2-2; D might be TRBD2 (7 bases). The germline gives CDR1 SGHTA, CDR2 FQGNSA. The CDR3 covers 16 residues. The V end was cut by 4 bases, the J end by 3 bases, with 15 bases between. The CDR3 DNA reads as TGTGCCAGCAGCTCAGGAGGGAGGGGGTACACCGGGGAGCTGTTTTTT. Protein product: CASSSGGRGYTGELFF.

This clone was observed a few times. The chain is built from TRBV5-4 and TRBJ1-1; the match to TRBD1 covers 10 bases. The germline V gene has CDR1 SGHNT and CDR2 YYREEE (reference sequence). Trimming took 4 bases from V and 5 from J; bases not matched to a gene: 8. CDR3 length: 15 amino acids. CDR3 protein: CASSAPGQGWTEAFF. CDR3 nucleotide sequence: TGTGCCAGCAGCGCGCCGGGACAGGGGTGGACTGAAGCTTTCTTT.

V is TRBV11-3 and J is TRBJ2-7; 14 bases fit TRBD2. CDR1 and CDR2 from the germline V gene are SGHNT and YENEEA. Trimming at V came to 0 bases and at J to 2 bases, leaving 9 bases not matched to a gene. This CDR3 contains 19 residues. The chain's CDR3 is CASSLDLRLAGGRTYEQYF. CDR3 DNA sequence: TGTGCCAGCAGCTTAGATCTGAGACTAGCGGGAGGGCGGACCTACGAGCAGTACTTC.

Here the CDR3 reads CASSPGTGTGGADGELFF. The CDR3 nucleotides are TGTGCCAGCTCACCGGGGACCGGGACAGGGGGCGCGGATGGGGAGCTGTTTTTT. The rearrangement links TRBV18 to TRBJ2-2; the match to TRBD1 covers 12 bases. Losses at the gene ends were 3 bases for V and 8 bases for J; bases not matched to a gene: 13. Germline CDR1 KGHSH, CDR2 LQKENI. This CDR3 is 18 amino acids long. The full variable domain, rest sourced from reference TRBV18 and TRBJ2-2, is NAGVMQNPRHLVRRRGQEARLRCSPMKGHSHVYWYRQLPEEGLKFMVYLQKENIIDESGMPKERFSAEFPKEGPSILRIQQVVRGDSAAYFCASSPGTGTGGADGELFFGEGSRLTVL.

This chain uses TRBV7-6 with TRBJ2-5; D gene ambiguous. The CDR3 extends over 15 amino acids. V dropped 5 bases and J dropped 2 bases, with 15 bases sitting between them. In germline, CDR1 is SGHVS, CDR2 FNYEAQ. CDR3 amino acids: CASSTPGTQQETQYF. CDR3 coding DNA: TGTGCCAGCAGCACGCCTGGAACGCAGCAAGAGACCCAGTACTTC.

This clone was counted a few times. This rearrangement joins TRBV5-1 to TRBJ1-1, with D uncertain. Per the germline V gene, CDR1 is SGHRS and CDR2 is YFSETQ. Trimming pared 5 bases from V and 0 bases from J, leaving 5 bases between. This CDR3 is built from 12 residues. CDR3 DNA: TGCGCCAGCAGTTCAATGAACACTGAAGCTTTCTTT. Amino acid sequence: CASSSMNTEAFF.

V gene TRBV9 combines with J gene TRBJ2-2; D not resolved. The CDR3 runs 16 residues. V was trimmed by 4 bases and J by 5 bases, leaving 18 bases between them. Germline CDR1 SGDLS, CDR2 YYNGEE. The CDR3 nucleotides read TGTGCCAGCAGCCCCCTCCTAGGCATAGGGACCGGGGAGCTGTTTTTT. Protein product: CASSPLLGIGTGELFF.

The chain has TRBV29-1 and TRBJ1-4; perhaps TRBD1 as D (5 bases). This CDR3 region has 14 residues. CDR1 SQVTM and CDR2 ANQGSEA come from the germline V gene. The ends were cut back, 4 bases at V and 2 bases at J, with 11 bases in the middle. The CDR3 nucleotides read TGCAGCGTTGGGGGCAGGGCGACTAATGAAAAACTGTTTTTT. Translation: CSVGGRATNEKLFF.

This clone has just a few counts. The chain combines TRBV7-3 with TRBJ1-6, with D maybe TRBD1 (6 bases). The V gene lost 2 bases and the J gene lost 6 bases, with 11 bases spanning the gap. In germline, CDR1 is SGHTA, CDR2 FQGTGA. The CDR3 loop spans 15 amino acids. CDR3 sequence (DNA): TGTGCCAGCAGCTTATATCCCAGGGGTAATTCACCCCTCCACTTT. The encoded protein is CASSLYPRGNSPLHF.

The sample holds one count of this clone. The same CDR3 can be traced to other DNA sequences in this sample. The V call is TRBV7-2, the J call TRBJ2-1, with 7 bases fitting TRBD2. Germline CDR1 SGHTA, CDR2 FQGNSA. With V trimmed by 4 bases and J by 0 bases, 0 bases remained unmatched. CDR3 length: 14 amino acids. DNA of the CDR3: TGTGCCAGCAGCTCGGGGGGCTCCTACAATGAGCAGTTCTTC. Encoded protein: CASSSGGSYNEQFF.

J is TRBJ2-1 and V is TRBV18; TRBD2 agrees at 10 bases. CDR3 length: 18 amino acids. Germline V lookup: CDR1 KGHSH, CDR2 LQKENI. V shed 6 bases and J 0 bases; nucleotides not matched to a gene: 11. This chain's CDR3 is CASSPLASGGSSYNEQFF. The CDR3 DNA reads TGTGCCAGCTCCCCCTTGGCTAGCGGGGGTAGCTCCTACAATGAGCAGTTCTTC.